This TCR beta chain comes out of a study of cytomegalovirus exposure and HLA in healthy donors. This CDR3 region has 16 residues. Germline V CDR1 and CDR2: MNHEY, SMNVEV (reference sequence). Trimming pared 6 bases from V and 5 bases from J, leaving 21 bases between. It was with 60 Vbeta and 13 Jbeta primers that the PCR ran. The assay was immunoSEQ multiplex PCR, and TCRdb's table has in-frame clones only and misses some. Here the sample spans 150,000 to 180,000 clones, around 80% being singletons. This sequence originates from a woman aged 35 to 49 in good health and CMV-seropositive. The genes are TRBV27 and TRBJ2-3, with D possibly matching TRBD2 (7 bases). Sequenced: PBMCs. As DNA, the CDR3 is TGTGCCAGCAGACAACCGACTAGCAGGGGATTAGATACGCAGTATTTT. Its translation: CASRQPTSRGLDTQYF.